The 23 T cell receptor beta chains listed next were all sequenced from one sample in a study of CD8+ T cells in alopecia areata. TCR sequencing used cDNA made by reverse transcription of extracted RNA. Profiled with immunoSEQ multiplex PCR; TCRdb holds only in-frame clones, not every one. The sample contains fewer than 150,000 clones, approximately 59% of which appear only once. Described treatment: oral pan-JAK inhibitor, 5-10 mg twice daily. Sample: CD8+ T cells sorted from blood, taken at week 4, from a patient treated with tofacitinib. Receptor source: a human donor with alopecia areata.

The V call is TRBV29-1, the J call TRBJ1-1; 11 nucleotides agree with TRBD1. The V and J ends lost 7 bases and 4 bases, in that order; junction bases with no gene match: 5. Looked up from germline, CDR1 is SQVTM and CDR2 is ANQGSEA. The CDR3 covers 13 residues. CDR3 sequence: CSAGQGAVTEAFF. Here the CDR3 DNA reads TGCAGCGCTGGACAGGGGGCTGTCACTGAAGCTTTCTTT.

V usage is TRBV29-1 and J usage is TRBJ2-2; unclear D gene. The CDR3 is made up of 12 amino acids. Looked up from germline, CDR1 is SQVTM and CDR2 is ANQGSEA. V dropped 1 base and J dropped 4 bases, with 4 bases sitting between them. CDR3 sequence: CSVEGLTGELFF. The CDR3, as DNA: TGCAGCGTTGAAGGCCTCACCGGGGAGCTGTTTTTT.

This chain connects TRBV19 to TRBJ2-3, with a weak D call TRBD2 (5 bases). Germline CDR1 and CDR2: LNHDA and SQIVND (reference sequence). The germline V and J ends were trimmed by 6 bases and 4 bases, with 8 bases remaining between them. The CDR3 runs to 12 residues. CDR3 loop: CASSRGPDTQYF. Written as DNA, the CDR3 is TGTGCCAGTAGCCGGGGTCCAGATACGCAGTATTTT.

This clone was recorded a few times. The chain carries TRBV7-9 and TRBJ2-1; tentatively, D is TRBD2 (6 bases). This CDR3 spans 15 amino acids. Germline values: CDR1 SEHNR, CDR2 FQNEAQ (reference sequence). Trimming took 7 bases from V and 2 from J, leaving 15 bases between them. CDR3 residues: CASIRDLPPYNEQFF. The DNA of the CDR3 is TGTGCCAGCATTAGGGACTTACCACCCTACAATGAGCAGTTCTTC.

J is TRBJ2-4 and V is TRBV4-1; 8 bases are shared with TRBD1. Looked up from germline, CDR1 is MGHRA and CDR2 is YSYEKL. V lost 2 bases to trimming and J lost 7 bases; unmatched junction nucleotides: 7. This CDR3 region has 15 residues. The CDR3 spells CASSQFSGGENIQYF. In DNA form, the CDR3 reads TGCGCCAGCAGCCAATTTTCAGGGGGCGAGAACATTCAGTACTTC.

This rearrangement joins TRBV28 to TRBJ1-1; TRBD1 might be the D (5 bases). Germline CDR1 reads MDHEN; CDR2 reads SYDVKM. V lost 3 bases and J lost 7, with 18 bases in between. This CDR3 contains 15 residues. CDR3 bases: TGTGCCAGCAGTTTGCCCGCCTCAGGGATGGATGAAGCTTTCTTT. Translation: CASSLPASGMDEAFF. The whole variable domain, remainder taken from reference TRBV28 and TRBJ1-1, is DVKVTQSSRYLVKRTGEKVFLECVQDMDHENMFWYRQDPGLGLRLIYFSYDVKMKEKGDIPEGYSVSREKKERFSLILESASTNQTSMYLCASSLPASGMDEAFFGQGTRLTVV.

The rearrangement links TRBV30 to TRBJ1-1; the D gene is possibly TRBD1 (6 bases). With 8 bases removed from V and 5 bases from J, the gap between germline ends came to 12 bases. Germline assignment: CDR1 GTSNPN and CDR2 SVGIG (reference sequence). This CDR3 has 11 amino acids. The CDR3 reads CAGHRVTEAFF. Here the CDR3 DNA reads TGTGCCGGCCACAGGGTTACTGAAGCTTTCTTT. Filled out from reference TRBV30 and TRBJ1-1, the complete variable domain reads SQTIHQWPATLVQPVGSPLSLECTVEGTSNPNLYWYRQAAGRGLQLLFYSVGIGQISSEVPQNLSASRPQDRQFILSSKKLLLSDSGFYLCAGHRVTEAFFGQGTRLTVV.

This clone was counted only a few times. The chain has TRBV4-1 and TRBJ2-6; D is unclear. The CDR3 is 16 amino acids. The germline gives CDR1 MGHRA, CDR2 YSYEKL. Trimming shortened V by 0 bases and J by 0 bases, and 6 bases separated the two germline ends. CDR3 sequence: CASSQEITSGANVLTF. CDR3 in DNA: TGCGCCAGCAGCCAAGAGATCACCTCTGGGGCCAACGTCCTGACTTTC.

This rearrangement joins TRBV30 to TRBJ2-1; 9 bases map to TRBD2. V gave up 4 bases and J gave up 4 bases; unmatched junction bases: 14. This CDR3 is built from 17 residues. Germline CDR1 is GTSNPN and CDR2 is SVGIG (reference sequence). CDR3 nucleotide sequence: TGTGCCTGGATTTACATGTTAGCGGGGGCCTCGTACAATGAGCAGTTCTTC. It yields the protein CAWIYMLAGASYNEQFF.

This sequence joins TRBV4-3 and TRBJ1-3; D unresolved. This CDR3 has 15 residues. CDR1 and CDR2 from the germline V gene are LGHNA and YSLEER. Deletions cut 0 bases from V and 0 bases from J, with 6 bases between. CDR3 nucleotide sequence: TGCGCCAGCAGCCAAGATCACAGCTCTGGAAACACCATATATTTT. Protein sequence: CASSQDHSSGNTIYF.

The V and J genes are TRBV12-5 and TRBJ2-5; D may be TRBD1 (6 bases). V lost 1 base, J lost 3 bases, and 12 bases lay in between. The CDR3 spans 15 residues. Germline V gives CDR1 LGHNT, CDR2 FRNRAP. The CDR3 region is CASGLDGQHKETQYF. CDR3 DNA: TGTGCTAGTGGTTTGGATGGACAGCACAAAGAGACCCAGTACTTC.

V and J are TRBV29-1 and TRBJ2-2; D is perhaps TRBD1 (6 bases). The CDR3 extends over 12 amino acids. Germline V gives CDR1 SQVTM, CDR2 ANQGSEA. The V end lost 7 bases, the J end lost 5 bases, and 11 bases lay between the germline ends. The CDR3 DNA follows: TGCAGCGCAATACAGGGTACCGGGGAGCTGTTTTTT. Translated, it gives CSAIQGTGELFF.

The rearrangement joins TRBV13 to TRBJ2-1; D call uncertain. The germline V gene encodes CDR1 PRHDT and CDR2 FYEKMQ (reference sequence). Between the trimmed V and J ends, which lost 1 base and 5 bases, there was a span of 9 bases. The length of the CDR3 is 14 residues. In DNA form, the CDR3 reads TGTGCCAGCAGCTTAGTTTCAGGTCACAATGAGCAGTTCTTC. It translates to CASSLVSGHNEQFF.

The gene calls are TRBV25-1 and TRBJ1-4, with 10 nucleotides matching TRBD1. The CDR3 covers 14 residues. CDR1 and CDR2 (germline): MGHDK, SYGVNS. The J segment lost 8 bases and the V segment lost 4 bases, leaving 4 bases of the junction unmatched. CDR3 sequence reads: CASSGGQGLEKLFF. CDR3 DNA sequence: TGTGCCAGCAGTGGGGGACAGGGGTTGGAAAAACTGTTTTTT.

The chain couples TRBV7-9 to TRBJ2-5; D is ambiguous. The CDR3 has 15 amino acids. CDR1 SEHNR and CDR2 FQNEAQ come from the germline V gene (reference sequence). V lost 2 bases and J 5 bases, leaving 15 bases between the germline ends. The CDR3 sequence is CASSLLVDARETQYF. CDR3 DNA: TGTGCCAGCAGCTTATTAGTGGACGCCAGGGAGACCCAGTACTTC.

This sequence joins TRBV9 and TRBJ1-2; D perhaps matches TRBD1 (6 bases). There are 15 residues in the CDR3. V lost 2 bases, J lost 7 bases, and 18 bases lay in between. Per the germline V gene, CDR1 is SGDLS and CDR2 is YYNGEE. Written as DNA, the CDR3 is TGTGCCAGCAGCGTTACAGGGAAGGGATCAGGTGGCTACACCTTC. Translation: CASSVTGKGSGGYTF.

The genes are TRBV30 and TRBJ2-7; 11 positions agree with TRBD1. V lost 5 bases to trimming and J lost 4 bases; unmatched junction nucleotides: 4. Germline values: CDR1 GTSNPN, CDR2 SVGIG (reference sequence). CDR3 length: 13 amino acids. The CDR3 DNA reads TGTGCCTGGCGGGACAGGGGGAGGTACGAGCAGTACTTC. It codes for CAWRDRGRYEQYF.

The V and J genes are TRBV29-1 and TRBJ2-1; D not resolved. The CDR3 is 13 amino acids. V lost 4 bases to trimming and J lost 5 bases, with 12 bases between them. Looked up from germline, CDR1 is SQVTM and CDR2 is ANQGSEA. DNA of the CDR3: TGCAGCGTTGGAGAATACCGGGACAATGAGCAGTTCTTC. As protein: CSVGEYRDNEQFF.

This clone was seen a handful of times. This CDR3 reads CASSEGLAAQPYNEQFF. For the CDR3, the DNA is TGTGCCAGCAGTGAAGGACTAGCGGCCCAACCCTACAATGAGCAGTTCTTC. The V call is TRBV2, the J call TRBJ2-1; 9 positions agree with TRBD2. CDR3 length equals 17 residues. The trim removed 1 base at V and 2 bases at J, leaving 6 bases unmatched. Germline CDR1 is SNHLY and CDR2 is FYNNEI.

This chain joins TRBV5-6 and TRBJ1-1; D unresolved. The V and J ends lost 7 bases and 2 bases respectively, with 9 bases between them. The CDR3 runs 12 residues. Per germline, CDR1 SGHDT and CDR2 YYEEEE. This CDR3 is CASRYINTEAFF. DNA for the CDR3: TGTGCCAGCCGCTATATAAACACTGAAGCTTTCTTT.

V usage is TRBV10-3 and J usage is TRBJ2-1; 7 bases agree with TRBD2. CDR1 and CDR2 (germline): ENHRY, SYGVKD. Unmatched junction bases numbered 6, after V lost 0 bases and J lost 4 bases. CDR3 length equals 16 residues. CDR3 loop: CAISESVTSEYNEQFF. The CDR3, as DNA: TGTGCCATCAGTGAGTCAGTAACTAGCGAATACAATGAGCAGTTCTTC.

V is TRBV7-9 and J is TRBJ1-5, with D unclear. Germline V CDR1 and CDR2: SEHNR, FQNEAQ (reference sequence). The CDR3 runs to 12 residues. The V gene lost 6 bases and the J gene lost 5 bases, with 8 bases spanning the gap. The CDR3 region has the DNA TGTGCCAGCAGAGATAAGGATCAGCCCCAGCATTTT. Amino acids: CASRDKDQPQHF.

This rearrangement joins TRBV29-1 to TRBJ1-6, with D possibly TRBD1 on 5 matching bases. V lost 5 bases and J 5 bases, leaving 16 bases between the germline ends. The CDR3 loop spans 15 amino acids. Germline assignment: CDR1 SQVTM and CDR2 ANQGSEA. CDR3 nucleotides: TGCAGCGTTCGATCTGTAAGGGGAGATAATTCACCCCTCCACTTT. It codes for CSVRSVRGDNSPLHF.